Listed here are 27 T cell receptor beta chains from one sample, sequenced in a study of Graves' ophthalmopathy and Graves' hyperthyroidism. Amplification of the TCR beta CDR3 regions used RNA transcripts (as template). An initial RT-PCR round employing HTBI primers preceded a second-round multiplex PCR. TCRdb recomputed calls from the multiplex PCR reads with MiXCR, one row per CDR3 protein. The profile shows roughly 220,000 distinct CDR3 sequences, around 45% of them singletons. Sequenced: peripheral blood. These receptors all come from an adult man with Graves' ophthalmopathy.

In this sample, this clonotype turned up a few times. The V gene is TRBV20-1, the J gene TRBJ1-1; tentative D call: TRBD1 (6 bases). The CDR3 extends over 13 amino acids. V gave up 0 bases and J gave up 5 bases, with 10 bases separating them. The germline V gene has CDR1 DFQATT and CDR2 SNEGSKA (reference sequence). CDR3 nucleotides: TGCAGTGCTAGAGAACACAGGGCGACTGAAGCTTTCTTT. Protein product: CSAREHRATEAFF.

This clonotype was found many times. The chain combines TRBV20-1 with TRBJ2-7, with D possibly TRBD2 on 6 matching bases. This CDR3 is 11 amino acids long. V was pared by 5 bases and J by 4 bases, with 9 bases between. Germline lookup yields CDR1 DFQATT and CDR2 SNEGSKA (reference sequence). CDR3: CSAVRGYEQYF. The CDR3, as DNA: TGCAGTGCTGTCCGGGGGTACGAGCAGTACTTC.

In DNA, the CDR3 is TGTGCCAGCAGTTCTGGGGCGCGGTCCGGGGCCAACGTCCTGACTTTC. The encoded protein is CASSSGARSGANVLTF. The chain links TRBV12-3 or TRBV12-4 to TRBJ2-6, with D possibly being TRBD1 (5 bases). The ends were cut back, 4 bases at V and 4 bases at J, with 14 bases in the middle. The CDR3 has 16 residues.

The rearrangement links TRBV20-1 to TRBJ2-5; 9 bases are a match to TRBD2. The CDR3 loop spans 18 amino acids. CDR1 and CDR2 (germline): DFQATT, SNEGSKA (reference sequence). Trimming removed 0 bases from V and 0 bases from J; junction bases left unmatched: 11. CDR3: CSARDGRLAGLYQETQYF. Here the CDR3 DNA reads TGCAGTGCTAGAGATGGTCGGCTAGCGGGGCTGTACCAAGAGACCCAGTACTTC.

The rearrangement joins TRBV12-3 or TRBV12-4 to TRBJ1-2; D is possibly TRBD1 (5 bases). The CDR3 is 14 amino acids. Trimming removed 6 bases at V and 3 bases at J, with 14 bases between. CDR3 residues: CASRLTGTDYGYTF. Here the CDR3 DNA reads TGTGCCAGCAGGCTTACCGGGACGGACTATGGCTACACCTTC.

This clonotype was counted only a few times. The V call is TRBV20-1, the J call TRBJ1-2; D gene unclear. The CDR3 totals 13 residues. Trimming removed 3 bases from V and 4 bases from J, with 12 bases in between. The germline V gene has CDR1 DFQATT and CDR2 SNEGSKA (reference sequence). The CDR3 loop is CSASNGVLYGYTF. CDR3 DNA: TGCAGTGCTAGTAACGGGGTCCTCTATGGCTACACCTTC.

This clonotype came up many times. The rearrangement joins TRBV24-1 to TRBJ2-7; D gene unclear. The V gene lost 9 bases and the J gene lost 6 bases, with 14 bases spanning the gap. The length of the CDR3 is 12 residues. Germline V lookup: CDR1 KGHDR, CDR2 SFDVKD. The CDR3 DNA follows: TGTGCCACCCTCTCGGTCGGCGGCGAGCAGTACTTC. It yields the protein CATLSVGGEQYF.

This chain connects TRBV2 to TRBJ2-5; perhaps TRBD2 as D (6 bases). From germline, CDR1 is SNHLY and CDR2 FYNNEI. CDR3 length equals 12 residues. Trimming removed 8 bases from V and 2 bases from J, with 9 bases in between. CDR3 nucleotide sequence: TGTGCCAGCGGAGGGAGGCAAGAGACCCAGTACTTC. This gives the protein CASGGRQETQYF. Supplemented by reference TRBV2 and TRBJ2-5, the full variable domain reads EPEVTQTPSHQVTQMGQEVILRCVPISNHLYFYWYRQILGQKVEFLVSFYNNEISEKSEIFDDQFSVERPDGSNFTLKIRSTKLEDSAMYFCASGGRQETQYFGPGTRLLVL.

The gene calls are TRBV6-1 and TRBJ1-1; D remains unclear. The V gene's germline CDR1 is MNHNS and CDR2 SASEGT. The CDR3 sequence is 13 residues long. Trimming pared 0 bases from V and 3 bases from J, leaving 5 bases between. Here the CDR3 DNA reads TGTGCCAGCAGTGAAGCATGGGACACTGAAGCTTTCTTT. Its protein is CASSEAWDTEAFF.

The genes are TRBV2 and TRBJ1-5; D is perhaps TRBD1 (5 bases). This CDR3 region has 14 residues. The germline V and J ends were trimmed by 2 bases and 4 bases, with 9 bases remaining between them. Per germline, CDR1 SNHLY and CDR2 FYNNEI. CDR3 in amino acids: CASSEQGPNQPQHF. DNA of the CDR3: TGTGCCAGCAGTGAACAGGGCCCAAATCAGCCCCAGCATTTT.

This sequence joins TRBV7-9 and TRBJ2-7, with D perhaps TRBD1 (7 bases). Germline loops: CDR1 SEHNR, CDR2 FQNEAQ (reference sequence). This CDR3 is 12 amino acids long. The ends were cut back, 5 bases at V and 6 bases at J, with 11 bases in the middle. The CDR3 is CASSQQGGEQYF. CDR3 bases: TGTGCCAGCAGCCAGCAGGGGGGCGAGCAGTACTTC.

The J gene is TRBJ1-5, the V gene TRBV27; D is ambiguous. Germline-derived CDR1 and CDR2 are MNHEY and SMNVEV (reference sequence). Deletions cut 2 bases from V and 8 bases from J, with 10 bases between. The CDR3 has 13 residues. The DNA of the CDR3 is TGTGCCAGCAGTTTAGAGGGTCATAAGCCCCAGCATTTT. It yields the protein CASSLEGHKPQHF.

This rearrangement joins TRBV13 to TRBJ2-7; either TRBD1 or TRBD2 may supply D (6 bases each). The germline V gene encodes CDR1 PRHDT and CDR2 FYEKMQ (reference sequence). Trimming shortened V by 3 bases and J by 7 bases, and 22 bases separated the two germline ends. The CDR3 covers 16 residues. CDR3 amino acids: CASSFRLRDNRGEQYF. The CDR3 DNA is TGTGCCAGCAGCTTTCGACTCCGGGACAACCGGGGGGAGCAGTACTTC.

This clonotype occurred once. The CDR3 region has the DNA TGTGCCAGCAGCGAACAGTCAGGGACCGAGCAGTACTTC. Amino acid sequence: CASSEQSGTEQYF. The chain employs TRBV2 and TRBJ2-7; the D gene could be TRBD1 or TRBD2 (5 bases each). Per germline, CDR1 SNHLY and CDR2 FYNNEI. The CDR3 consists of 13 residues. The ends were cut back, 6 bases at V and 6 bases at J, with 15 bases in the middle.

This clonotype has just a few counts. The gene calls are TRBV15 and TRBJ2-7; D perhaps matches TRBD1 (5 bases). The CDR3 runs 15 residues. Germline V gene lookup returns CDR1 LNHNV and CDR2 YYDKDF (reference sequence). Trimming cost V 0 bases and J 2 bases, with 11 bases left between them. CDR3 DNA sequence: TGTGCCACCAGCAGAGATGCGACAGCCCCCTACGAGCAGTACTTC. Translation: CATSRDATAPYEQYF.

This clonotype was recorded many times. The V and J genes are TRBV2 and TRBJ2-6, with D tentatively TRBD1 (5 bases). V was shortened by 8 bases and J by 1 base, with 9 bases between the two germline ends. Germline values: CDR1 SNHLY, CDR2 FYNNEI. CDR3 length: 14 amino acids. CDR3: CASQGSSGANVLTF. CDR3 nucleotides: TGTGCCAGCCAGGGCTCATCTGGGGCCAACGTCCTGACTTTC.

This clonotype has a count of ten or more. This chain joins TRBV29-1 and TRBJ2-7; D possibly uses TRBD1 or TRBD2 (5 bases each). This CDR3 region has 12 residues. Germline CDR1 reads SQVTM; CDR2 reads ANQGSEA. Trimming removed 6 bases at V and 0 bases at J, with 9 bases between. Here the CDR3 reads CSVGDGSYEQYF. For the CDR3, the DNA is TGCAGCGTCGGGGACGGCTCCTACGAGCAGTACTTC.

This clonotype was detected ten times or more. An end of the junction differs from the germline gene, which may be a read error. The chain has TRBV7-7 and TRBJ2-7; D is unresolved. CDR3 size: 10 residues. The germline V gene has CDR1 SSHAT and CDR2 FNYEAQ (reference sequence). The CDR3 is CASSAQRQYF. The CDR3 nucleotides are TGTGCTAGCAGCGCACAAAGGCAGTACTTC.

Points on this clonotype: The junction shows a germline mismatch at one end, possibly a read error. The chain uses TRBV7-2 and TRBJ1-3; 8 nucleotides agree with TRBD1. Germline V gene sequence: CDR1 SGHTA, CDR2 FQGNSA. The CDR3 contains 16 residues. The CDR3 loop is CASSPQGTGSGHTIYF. CDR3 sequence (DNA): TGTGCCAGCAGCCCTCAAGGGACAGGCTCTGGACACACCATATATTTT.

The rearrangement joins TRBV25-1 to TRBJ1-1, with a tentative D call TRBD1 (6 bases). The germline V gene has CDR1 MGHDK and CDR2 SYGVNS. This CDR3 is 15 amino acids long. Trimming pared 3 bases from V and 3 bases from J, leaving 14 bases between. CDR3 coding DNA: TGTGCCAGCAGTGAGACAGGTTTAGAGGACACTGAAGCTTTCTTT. Amino acid sequence: CASSETGLEDTEAFF.

This chain connects TRBV10-3 to TRBJ1-6; a weak D match, TRBD1 (5 bases). The CDR3 runs 15 residues. CDR1 is ENHRY and CDR2 is SYGVKD in the germline V gene. Trimming cost V 3 bases and J 8 bases, with 14 bases left between them. The CDR3 nucleotides are TGTGCCATCAGTGAAGGAGACAGTTTCGATTCACCCCTCCACTTT. It codes for CAISEGDSFDSPLHF.

The chain combines TRBV24-1 with TRBJ2-6; no firm D call. From germline, CDR1 is KGHDR and CDR2 SFDVKD. The CDR3 is 17 residues long. V was clipped by 3 bases and J by 4 bases, with 15 bases between them. Here the CDR3 DNA reads TGTGCCACCAGTGATCCCGGACCCGCTGAGGGGGCCAACGTCCTGACTTTC. As protein: CATSDPGPAEGANVLTF.

At least ten counts were recorded for this clonotype. The chain employs TRBV12-3 or TRBV12-4 and TRBJ2-5; TRBD1 might be the D (5 bases). V lost 8 bases and J lost 4, with 14 bases in between. CDR3 size: 13 residues. The CDR3 is CASGEGVRETQYF. The CDR3 region has the DNA TGTGCCAGCGGGGAAGGGGTACGAGAGACCCAGTACTTC.

This clonotype was seen a handful of times. The chain employs TRBV7-9 and TRBJ1-6, with 8 bases lining up with TRBD1. The junction had 3 bases not matched to a gene; V was cut back by 4 bases and J by 10 bases. The CDR3 runs 13 residues. Germline V gene sequence: CDR1 SEHNR, CDR2 FQNEAQ (reference sequence). CDR3 bases: TGTGCCAGCAGCTCGCAGGGGGCATCACCCCTCCACTTT. Its protein product is CASSSQGASPLHF.

The V and J genes are TRBV7-9 and TRBJ2-5, with D possibly being TRBD2 (5 bases). The V gene lost 4 bases and the J gene lost 4 bases, with 10 bases spanning the gap. This CDR3 spans 13 amino acids. CDR1 and CDR2 from the germline V gene are SEHNR and FQNEAQ (reference sequence). As DNA, the CDR3 is TGTGCCAGCAGCTATCGGGAAGCAGAGACCCAGTACTTC. It yields the protein CASSYREAETQYF.

This clonotype was seen only a few times. The V gene is TRBV7-9, the J gene TRBJ1-5, with D perhaps TRBD1 (6 bases). Germline CDR1 reads SEHNR; CDR2 reads FQNEAQ (reference sequence). CDR3 length: 16 amino acids. The germline V and J ends were trimmed by 6 bases and 4 bases, with 19 bases remaining between them. CDR3 residues: CASRHGGQGTNQPQHF. Here the CDR3 DNA reads TGTGCCAGCAGACACGGGGGGCAGGGGACGAATCAGCCCCAGCATTTT.

This clonotype was observed a few times. The chain uses TRBV7-9 and TRBJ2-5, with 12 bases identical to TRBD1. This CDR3 has 15 amino acids. J lost 6 bases, V lost 4 bases, and 6 bases had no gene match. In germline, CDR1 is SEHNR, CDR2 FQNEAQ (reference sequence). The CDR3 DNA sequence: TGTGCCAGCAGCTCGGGACAGGGGGCTAGACAGACCCAGTACTTC. Residues: CASSSGQGARQTQYF. Full variable domain (outside the CDR3, taken from reference TRBV7-9 and TRBJ2-5): DTGVSQNPRHKITKRGQNVTFRCDPISEHNRLYWYRQTLGQGPEFLTYFQNEAQLEKSRLLSDRFSAERPKGSFSTLEIQRTEQGDSAMYLCASSSGQGARQTQYFGPGTRLLVL.